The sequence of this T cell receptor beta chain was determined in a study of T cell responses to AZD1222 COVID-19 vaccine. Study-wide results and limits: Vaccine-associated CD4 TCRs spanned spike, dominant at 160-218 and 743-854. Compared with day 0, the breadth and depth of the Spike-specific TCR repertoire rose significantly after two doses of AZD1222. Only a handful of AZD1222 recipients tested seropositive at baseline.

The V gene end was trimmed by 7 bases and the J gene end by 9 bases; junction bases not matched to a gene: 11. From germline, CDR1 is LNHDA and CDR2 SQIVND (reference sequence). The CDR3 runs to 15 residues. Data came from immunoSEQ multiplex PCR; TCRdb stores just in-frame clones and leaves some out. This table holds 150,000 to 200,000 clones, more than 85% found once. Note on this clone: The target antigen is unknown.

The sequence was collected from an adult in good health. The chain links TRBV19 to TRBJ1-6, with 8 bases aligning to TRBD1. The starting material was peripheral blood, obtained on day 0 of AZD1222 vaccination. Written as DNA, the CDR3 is TGTGCCAGTACGAGAAGGACAGGGATCGGTTCACCCCTCCACTTT. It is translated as CASTRRTGIGSPLHF.